This T cell receptor beta chain was obtained from a study of cytomegalovirus exposure and HLA in healthy donors. Study details: Samples from HLA-typed donors yielded about 85 million unique TCRs in an early data release. General study findings and limits: Prediction of most subjects' HLA-A and HLA-B alleles by TCR beta sequences was reportedly accurate.

About this clone itself: The antigen is unknown.

This CDR3 has 15 amino acids. Between the trimmed V and J ends, which lost 1 base and 4 bases, there was a span of 13 bases. Germline V gives CDR1 LGHNA, CDR2 YSLEER. The PCR made use of 60 Vbeta and 13 Jbeta primers. The authors' processing: Roughly 11 million shared chains were among around 80 million unique TCR beta chains counted in a later analysis. Profiled with immunoSEQ multiplex PCR; TCRdb holds only in-frame clones, not every one. That table supplies the V and J calls and clone size; D and trimming were determined from the DNA. The sample shows 100,000 or so clones, less than 85% of them seen only once.

The TCR was taken from a man aged 18 to 29 in good health and CMV-seronegative. The sequencing sample was made of PBMCs. The chain recombines TRBV4-3 with TRBJ1-2; D might be TRBD1 (5 bases). The DNA of the CDR3 is TGCGCCAGCAGCCAAGGACACGACAGCCGCTATGGCTACACCTTC. The encoded protein is CASSQGHDSRYGYTF.